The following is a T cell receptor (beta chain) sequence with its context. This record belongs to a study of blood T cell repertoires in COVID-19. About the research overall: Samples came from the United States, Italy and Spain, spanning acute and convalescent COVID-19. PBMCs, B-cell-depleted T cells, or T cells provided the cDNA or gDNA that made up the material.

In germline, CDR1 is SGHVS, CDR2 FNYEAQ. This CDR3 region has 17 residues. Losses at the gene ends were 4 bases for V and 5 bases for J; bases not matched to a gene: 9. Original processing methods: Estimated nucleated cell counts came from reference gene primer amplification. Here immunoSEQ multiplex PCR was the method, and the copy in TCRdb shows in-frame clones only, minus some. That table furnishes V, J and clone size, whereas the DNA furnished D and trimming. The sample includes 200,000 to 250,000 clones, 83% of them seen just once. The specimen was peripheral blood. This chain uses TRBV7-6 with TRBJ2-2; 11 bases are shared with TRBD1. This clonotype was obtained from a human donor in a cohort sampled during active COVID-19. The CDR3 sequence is CASSSPGQGDPTGELFF. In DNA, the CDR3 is TGTGCCAGCAGCTCACCGGGACAGGGGGACCCGACCGGGGAGCTGTTTTTT.